This T cell receptor beta chain was captured in a study of monozygotic twins with inflammatory bowel disease. Each CDR3 protein gets one entry in TCRdb, which reprocessed the 5' RACE reads and gives no DNA. The listing records over 150,000 distinct CDR3 sequences. To note about this clonotype: Antigen specificity is unknown.

Findings and caveats of the study: Patients with IBD had less TCRbeta diversity (inverse Simpson) than their healthy co-twins. Patients got different immunosuppressive treatments, which may have made their repertoires more variable.

CDR1 SNHLY and CDR2 FYNNEI come from the germline V gene. This CDR3 is 15 amino acids long. V is TRBV2 and J is TRBJ2-1. The TCR comes from a human donor with ulcerative colitis or Crohn's disease, or a healthy co-twin of an affected twin (not recorded which). Sample: blood. CDR3: CASRDKGGSYNEQFF. The full variable domain, completed using reference TRBV2 and TRBJ2-1, is EPEVTQTPSHQVTQMGQEVILRCVPISNHLYFYWYRQILGQKVEFLVSFYNNEISEKSEIFDDQFSVERPDGSNFTLKIRSTKLEDSAMYFCASRDKGGSYNEQFFGPGTRLTVL.